This passage covers 8 T cell receptor beta chains from one sample sequenced in a study of OX40 agonist ivuxolimab in advanced cancers. Sequencing was performed with immunoSEQ multiplex PCR; in TCRdb, only in-frame clones are kept and a portion is missing. The data contain some 21,000 clones, 88% of them singletons. The sample here was CD4+ or CD8+ T cells sorted from blood, taken in a trial of the OX40 agonist ivuxolimab. Receptors were obtained from an adult with an advanced solid tumor such as melanoma, head and neck, liver or kidney cancer.

The CDR3 DNA follows: TGTGCCAGCAGTTACAAGACTAGGCGGCCGGACAATGAGCAGTTCTTC. It translates to CASSYKTRRPDNEQFF. This sequence joins TRBV6-5 and TRBJ2-1; D might be TRBD2 (6 bases). The V gene lost 2 bases and the J gene lost 5 bases, with 16 bases spanning the gap. The V gene's germline CDR1 is MNHEY and CDR2 SVGAGI. The CDR3 has 16 amino acids.

The V call is TRBV6-5, the J call TRBJ2-7; unclear D gene. This CDR3 is built from 13 residues. With 0 bases removed from V and 6 bases from J, the gap between germline ends came to 9 bases. The germline CDR1 and CDR2 sequences are MNHEY and SVGAGI. The CDR3 DNA reads as TGTGCCAGCAGTTACTCAAGCTTTGGCGAGCAGTACTTC. This encodes CASSYSSFGEQYF.

V usage is TRBV11-2 and J usage is TRBJ1-2; TRBD1 matches 7 bases. Germline CDR1 is SGHAT and CDR2 is FQNNGV. The CDR3 loop spans 18 amino acids. J gave up 1 base and V 5 bases, and 16 bases lay outside the gene matches. The DNA for the CDR3 is TGTGCCAGCAGCCCATCCGACAGGGCTAGTATTTTTAACTATGGCTACACCTTC. As protein: CASSPSDRASIFNYGYTF.

For the CDR3, the DNA is TGTGCCAGCAGCAAACGGACAGACGTCAGTTTCTATGGCTACACCTTC. It specifies CASSKRTDVSFYGYTF. This chain connects TRBV9 to TRBJ1-2, with a possible D match to TRBD1 (6 bases). The CDR3 covers 16 residues. The germline V gene has CDR1 SGDLS and CDR2 YYNGEE. Trimming removed 4 bases from V and 4 bases from J, with 20 bases in between.

The rearrangement links TRBV19 to TRBJ2-1, with D hard to call. Between the trimmed V and J ends, which lost 2 bases and 4 bases, there was a span of 12 bases. Germline V CDR1 and CDR2: LNHDA, SQIVND (reference sequence). CDR3 length equals 15 residues. In DNA, the CDR3 is TGTGCCAGTAGTATAACACGGGCATCTTACAATGAGCAGTTCTTC. The encoded protein is CASSITRASYNEQFF. The full variable domain, in which reference TRBV19 and TRBJ2-1 provide the parts outside the CDR3, is DGGITQSPKYLFRKEGQNVTLSCEQNLNHDAMYWYRQDPGQGLRLIYYSQIVNDFQKGDIAEGYSVSREKKESFPLTVTSAQKNPTAFYLCASSITRASYNEQFFGPGTRLTVL.

V is TRBV7-9 and J is TRBJ2-7; 8 bases are a match to TRBD2. The germline gives CDR1 SEHNR, CDR2 FQNEAQ (reference sequence). This CDR3 has 17 residues. J was trimmed by 4 bases and V by 0 bases; bases with no gene match: 11. In nucleotides, the CDR3 is TGTGCCAGCAGCTTAGCTACGGGAGGGCCCATCACATACGAGCAGTACTTC. Encoded protein: CASSLATGGPITYEQYF.

V gene TRBV6-5 combines with J gene TRBJ1-1; D is unresolved. Germline V gene data show CDR1 as MNHEY and CDR2 as SVGAGI. The CDR3 is made up of 14 amino acids. Trimming shortened V by 5 bases and J by 2 bases, and 12 bases separated the two germline ends. CDR3 DNA sequence: TGTGCCAGCAGTCCCTTTATAGGTAACACTGAAGCTTTCTTT. It translates to CASSPFIGNTEAFF.

The V call is TRBV7-9, the J call TRBJ2-1; the D is unclear. V dropped 7 bases and J dropped 0 bases, with 13 bases sitting between them. The CDR3 spans 15 residues. Per the germline V gene, CDR1 is SEHNR and CDR2 is FQNEAQ (reference sequence). The CDR3 is CASMSGASSYNEQFF. CDR3 coding DNA: TGTGCCAGCATGTCTGGCGCGAGCTCCTACAATGAGCAGTTCTTC.